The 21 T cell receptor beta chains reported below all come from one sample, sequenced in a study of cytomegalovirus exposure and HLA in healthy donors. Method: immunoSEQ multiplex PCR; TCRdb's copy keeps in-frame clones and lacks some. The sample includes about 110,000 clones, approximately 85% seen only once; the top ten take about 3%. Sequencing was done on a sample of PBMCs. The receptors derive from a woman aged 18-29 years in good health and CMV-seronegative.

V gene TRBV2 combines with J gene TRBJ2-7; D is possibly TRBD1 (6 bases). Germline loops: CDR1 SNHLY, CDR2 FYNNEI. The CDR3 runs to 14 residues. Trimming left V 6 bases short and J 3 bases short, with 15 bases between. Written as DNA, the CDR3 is TGTGCCAGCAGATCCGGACAGACTAACTACGAGCAGTACTTC. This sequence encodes CASRSGQTNYEQYF.

The CDR3 nucleotides read TGTGCCAGCAGCTTTTCCACGTCCGGGGACTATGGCTACACCTTC. Translation gives CASSFSTSGDYGYTF. This sequence joins TRBV7-9 and TRBJ1-2; D ambiguous. This CDR3 has 15 residues. The V end was cut by 3 bases, the J end by 3 bases, with 14 bases between. CDR1 and CDR2 from the germline V gene are SEHNR and FQNEAQ (reference sequence). The variable domain in full, completed from reference TRBV7-9 and TRBJ1-2, reads DTGVSQNPRHKITKRGQNVTFRCDPISEHNRLYWYRQTLGQGPEFLTYFQNEAQLEKSRLLSDRFSAERPKGSFSTLEIQRTEQGDSAMYLCASSFSTSGDYGYTFGSGTRLTVV.

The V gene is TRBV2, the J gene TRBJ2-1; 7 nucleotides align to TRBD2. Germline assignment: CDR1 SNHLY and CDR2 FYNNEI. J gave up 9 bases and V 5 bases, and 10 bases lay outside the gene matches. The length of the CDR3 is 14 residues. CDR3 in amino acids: CASSRSGVQLEQFF. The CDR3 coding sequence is TGTGCCAGCAGTAGGAGCGGGGTGCAGCTTGAGCAGTTCTTC.

DNA of the CDR3: TGCGCCAGCAGCCAAGCTCGAGGAGGATGGGAGCAAGAGACCCAGTACTTC. Translation: CASSQARGGWEQETQYF. The chain joins TRBV4-1 to TRBJ2-5; D may be TRBD2 (5 bases). This CDR3 contains 17 residues. The germline gives CDR1 MGHRA, CDR2 YSYEKL. V was shortened by 1 base and J by 2 bases, with 17 bases between the two germline ends.

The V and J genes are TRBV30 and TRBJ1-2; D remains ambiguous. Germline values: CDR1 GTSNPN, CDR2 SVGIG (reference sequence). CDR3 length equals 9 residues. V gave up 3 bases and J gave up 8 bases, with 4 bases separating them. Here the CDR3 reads CAWRTGYTF. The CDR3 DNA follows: TGTGCCTGGAGGACAGGCTACACCTTC.

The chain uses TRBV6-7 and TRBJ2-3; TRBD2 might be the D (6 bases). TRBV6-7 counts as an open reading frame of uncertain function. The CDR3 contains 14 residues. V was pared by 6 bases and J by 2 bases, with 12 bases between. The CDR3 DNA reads TGTGCCAGCAGCGGAGGGGAGTACACAGATACGCAGTATTTT. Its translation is CASSGGEYTDTQYF.

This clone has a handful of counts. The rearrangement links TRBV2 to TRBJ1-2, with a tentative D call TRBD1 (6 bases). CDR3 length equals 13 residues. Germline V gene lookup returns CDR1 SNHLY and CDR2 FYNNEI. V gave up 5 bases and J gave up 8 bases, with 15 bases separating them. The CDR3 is CASSSQGPLGYTF. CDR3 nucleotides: TGTGCCAGCAGTTCACAGGGCCCCCTAGGCTACACCTTC.

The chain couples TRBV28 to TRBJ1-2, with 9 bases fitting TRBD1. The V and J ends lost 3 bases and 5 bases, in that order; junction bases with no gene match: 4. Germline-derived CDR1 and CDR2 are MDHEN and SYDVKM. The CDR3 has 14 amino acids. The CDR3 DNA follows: TGTGCCAGCAGTTTGGGGACAGGGAGGTATGGCTACACCTTC. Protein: CASSLGTGRYGYTF.

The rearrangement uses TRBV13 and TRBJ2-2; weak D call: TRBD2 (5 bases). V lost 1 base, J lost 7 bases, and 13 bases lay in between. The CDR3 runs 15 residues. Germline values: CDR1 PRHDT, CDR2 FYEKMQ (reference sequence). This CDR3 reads CASSLVRKEGGELFF. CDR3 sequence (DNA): TGTGCCAGCAGCTTAGTACGGAAAGAGGGCGGGGAGCTGTTTTTT. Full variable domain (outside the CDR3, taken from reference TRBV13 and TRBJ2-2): AAGVIQSPRHLIKEKRETATLKCYPIPRHDTVYWYQQGPGQDPQFLISFYEKMQSDKGSIPDRFSAQQFSDYHSELNMSSLELGDSALYFCASSLVRKEGGELFFGEGSRLTVL.

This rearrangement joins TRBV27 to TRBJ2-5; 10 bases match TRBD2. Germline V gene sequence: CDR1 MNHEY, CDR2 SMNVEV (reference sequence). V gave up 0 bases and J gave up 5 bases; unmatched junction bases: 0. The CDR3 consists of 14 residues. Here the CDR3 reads CASSLSSGGETQYF. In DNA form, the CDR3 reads TGTGCCAGCAGTTTATCTAGCGGGGGGGAGACCCAGTACTTC.

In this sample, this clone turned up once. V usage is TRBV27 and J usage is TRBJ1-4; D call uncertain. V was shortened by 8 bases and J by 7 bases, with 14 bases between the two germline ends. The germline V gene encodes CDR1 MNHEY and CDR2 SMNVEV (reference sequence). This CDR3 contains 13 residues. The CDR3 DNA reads TGTGCCAGCCGGTGGGCTTTTGGTGAAAAACTGTTTTTT. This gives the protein CASRWAFGEKLFF.

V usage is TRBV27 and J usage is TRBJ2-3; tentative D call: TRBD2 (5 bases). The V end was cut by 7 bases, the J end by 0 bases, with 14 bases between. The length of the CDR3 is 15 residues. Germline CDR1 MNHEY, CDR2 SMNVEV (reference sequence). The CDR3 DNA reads TGTGCCAGCACCTACTCCGAGGGTAGCACAGATACGCAGTATTTT. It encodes CASTYSEGSTDTQYF.

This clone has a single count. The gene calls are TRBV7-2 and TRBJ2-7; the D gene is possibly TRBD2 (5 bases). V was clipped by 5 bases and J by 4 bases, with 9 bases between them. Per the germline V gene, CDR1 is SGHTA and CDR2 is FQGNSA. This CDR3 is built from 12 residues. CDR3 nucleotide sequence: TGTGCCAGCAGCCCGACTACTTACGAGCAGTACTTC. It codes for CASSPTTYEQYF.

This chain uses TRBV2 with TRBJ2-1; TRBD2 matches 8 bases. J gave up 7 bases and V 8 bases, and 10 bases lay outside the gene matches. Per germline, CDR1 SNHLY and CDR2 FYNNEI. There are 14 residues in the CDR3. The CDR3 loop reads CASARAGELNEQFF. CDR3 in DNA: TGTGCCAGCGCACGAGCGGGGGAGTTAAATGAGCAGTTCTTC.

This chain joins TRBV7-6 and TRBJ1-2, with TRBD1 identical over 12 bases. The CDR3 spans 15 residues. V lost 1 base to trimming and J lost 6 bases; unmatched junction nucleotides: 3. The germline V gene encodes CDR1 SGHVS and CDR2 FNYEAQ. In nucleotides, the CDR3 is TGTGCCAGCAGCTTAGGCGGGACAGGGGGCAATGGCTACACCTTC. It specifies CASSLGGTGGNGYTF.

CDR3 residues: CASSRGAGGLNEQFF. As DNA, the CDR3 is TGTGCCAGCAGCCGTGGGGCGGGGGGCCTCAATGAGCAGTTCTTC. This chain links TRBV7-6 with TRBJ2-1; 8 positions agree with TRBD2. The CDR3 consists of 15 residues. Trimming cost V 5 bases and J 6 bases; bases outside gene matches: 9. The germline CDR1 and CDR2 sequences are SGHVS and FNYEAQ.

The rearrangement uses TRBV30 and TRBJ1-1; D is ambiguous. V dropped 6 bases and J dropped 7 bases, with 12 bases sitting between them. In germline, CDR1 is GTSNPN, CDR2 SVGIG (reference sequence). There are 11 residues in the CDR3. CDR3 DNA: TGTGCCTGTTTCTCCGGGGTTGAAGCTTTCTTT. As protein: CACFSGVEAFF.

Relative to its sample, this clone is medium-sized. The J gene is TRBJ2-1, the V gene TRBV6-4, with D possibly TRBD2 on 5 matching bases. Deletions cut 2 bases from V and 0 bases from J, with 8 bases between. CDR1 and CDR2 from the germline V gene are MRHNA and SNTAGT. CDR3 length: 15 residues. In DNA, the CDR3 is TGTGCCAGCAGTGACGGAGGAGGCTCCTACAATGAGCAGTTCTTC. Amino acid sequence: CASSDGGGSYNEQFF.

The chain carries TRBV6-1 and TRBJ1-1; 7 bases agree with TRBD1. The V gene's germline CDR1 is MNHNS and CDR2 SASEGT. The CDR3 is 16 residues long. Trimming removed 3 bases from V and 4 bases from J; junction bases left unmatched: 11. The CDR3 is CASSDLADRVGTEAFF. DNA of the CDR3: TGTGCCAGCAGTGACCTAGCTGACAGGGTCGGCACTGAAGCTTTCTTT.

CDR3 sequence: CASSPRPQGQNTEAFF. CDR3 coding DNA: TGTGCCAGCAGCCCGCGACCACAGGGGCAGAACACTGAAGCTTTCTTT. The chain joins TRBV11-1 to TRBJ1-1; 7 nucleotides agree with TRBD1. The CDR3 covers 16 residues. Unmatched junction bases numbered 10, after V lost 5 bases and J lost 1 base. In germline, CDR1 is SGHAT, CDR2 FQDESV (reference sequence).

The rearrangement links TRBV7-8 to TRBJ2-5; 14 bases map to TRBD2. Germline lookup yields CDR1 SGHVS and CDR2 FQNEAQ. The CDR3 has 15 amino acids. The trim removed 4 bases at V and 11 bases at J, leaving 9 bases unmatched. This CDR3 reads CASSSTPTSGGEQYF. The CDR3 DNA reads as TGTGCCAGCAGCTCAACACCGACTAGCGGGGGGGAGCAGTACTTC.